Below, 11 T cell receptor beta chains from the same sample are listed, as sequenced in a study of T cells expressing NK-cell markers. TCRdb reanalyzed the 5' RACE reads and collapses them to one entry per CDR3 protein, without DNA. Recorded for this sample: about 260,000 distinct CDR3 sequences. The specimen sequenced was blood T cells: a sorted CD56 or NKG2C T cell subset, CD4+ or CD8+ T cells, or bulk PBMC T cells (not recorded which). The receptors stem from a woman between 18 and 70 years old in good health.

The CDR3 region is CASTFVTGSAYTGELFF. The rearrangement uses TRBV4-3 and TRBJ2-2; checking the TCRdb D call of TRBD1 is not possible without DNA. CDR3 length: 17 residues. CDR1 LGHNA and CDR2 YSLEER come from the germline V gene.

The CDR3 reads CASTRYRGRVYEQYF. J is TRBJ2-7 and V is TRBV28; TCRdb returns TRBD1, unconfirmable since there is no DNA. CDR1 MDHEN and CDR2 SYDVKM come from the germline V gene. The CDR3 runs to 15 residues.

This sequence joins TRBV5-1 and TRBJ2-3. CDR1 SGHRS and CDR2 YFSETQ come from the germline V gene. There are 12 residues in the CDR3. Here the CDR3 reads CASSFPGDTQYF.

The V gene is TRBV28, the J gene TRBJ1-5; the TRBD1 assignment by TCRdb is unverifiable without DNA. CDR3 length equals 12 residues. Germline CDR1 reads MDHEN; CDR2 reads SYDVKM. The CDR3 loop reads CASLTVNQPQHF.

This chain links TRBV18 with TRBJ1-5. The CDR3 runs to 14 residues. The V gene's germline CDR1 is KGHSH and CDR2 LQKENI. The CDR3 reads CASSPRVVDQPQHF.

V and J are TRBV4-2 and TRBJ2-5; the D gene TCRdb calls, TRBD2, cannot be checked with no DNA. Germline V CDR1 and CDR2: LGHNA, YNFKEQ. This CDR3 is built from 18 residues. The CDR3 loop is CASSPRTSGAAYQETQYF.

The V gene is TRBV20-1, the J gene TRBJ2-7; TCRdb picks TRBD1, but there is no DNA to check that call. The CDR3 totals 12 residues. Per germline, CDR1 DFQATT and CDR2 SNEGSKA (reference sequence). CDR3 region: CSALRGESEQYF.

The genes are TRBV5-1 and TRBJ2-1; TCRdb's assignment of TRBD1 cannot be checked, as there is no DNA. The germline CDR1 and CDR2 sequences are SGHRS and YFSETQ. The CDR3 extends over 16 amino acids. Here the CDR3 reads CASSPAAGPSGNEQFF.

The chain uses TRBV20-1 and TRBJ1-2. The CDR3 has 13 residues. The germline V gene encodes CDR1 DFQATT and CDR2 SNEGSKA (reference sequence). The CDR3 region is CSASLQHPYGYTF.

The chain links TRBV11-2 to TRBJ2-7; TCRdb's D call, TRBD1, is unchecked because there is no DNA. Germline V gene data show CDR1 as SGHAT and CDR2 as FQNNGV. CDR3 length: 15 residues. CDR3 amino acids: CASSQTGITFYEQYF. The full variable domain, rest sourced from reference TRBV11-2 and TRBJ2-7, is EAGVAQSPRYKIIEKRQSVAFWCNPISGHATLYWYQQILGQGPKLLIQFQNNGVVDDSQLPKDRFSAERLKGVDSTLKIQPAKLEDSAVYLCASSQTGITFYEQYFGPGTRLTVT.

The chain links TRBV6-5 to TRBJ2-5; without DNA, the TCRdb call of TRBD1 cannot be checked. The CDR3 spans 16 residues. From germline, CDR1 is MNHEY and CDR2 SVGAGI. The CDR3 reads CASSYRRREPQETQYF.